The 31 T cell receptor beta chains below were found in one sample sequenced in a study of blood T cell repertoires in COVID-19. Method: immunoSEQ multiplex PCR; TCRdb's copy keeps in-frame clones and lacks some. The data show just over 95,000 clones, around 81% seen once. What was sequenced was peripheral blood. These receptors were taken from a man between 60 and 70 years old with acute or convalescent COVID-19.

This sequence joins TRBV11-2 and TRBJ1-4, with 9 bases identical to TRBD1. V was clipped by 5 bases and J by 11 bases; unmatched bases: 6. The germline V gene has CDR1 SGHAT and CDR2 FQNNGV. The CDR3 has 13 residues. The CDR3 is CASSPSTGGKLFF. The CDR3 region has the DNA TGTGCCAGCAGCCCCTCGACAGGGGGGAAACTGTTTTTT.

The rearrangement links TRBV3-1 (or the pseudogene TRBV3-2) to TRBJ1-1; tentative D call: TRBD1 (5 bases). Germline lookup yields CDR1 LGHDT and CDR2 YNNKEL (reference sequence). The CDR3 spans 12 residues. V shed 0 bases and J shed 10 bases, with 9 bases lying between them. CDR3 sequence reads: CASSQEGGGAFF. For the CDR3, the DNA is TGTGCCAGCAGCCAAGAGGGGGGGGGAGCTTTCTTT.

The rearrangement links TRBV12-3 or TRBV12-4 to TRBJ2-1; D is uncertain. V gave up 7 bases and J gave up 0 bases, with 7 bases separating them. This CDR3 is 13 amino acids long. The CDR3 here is CASTPNSYNEQFF. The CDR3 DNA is TGTGCCAGCACCCCTAACTCCTACAATGAGCAGTTCTTC.

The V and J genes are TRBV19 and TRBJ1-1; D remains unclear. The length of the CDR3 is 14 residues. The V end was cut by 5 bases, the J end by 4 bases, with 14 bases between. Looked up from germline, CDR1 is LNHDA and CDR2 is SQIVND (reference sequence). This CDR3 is CASSSGPEGTEAFF. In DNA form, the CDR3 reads TGTGCCAGTAGTTCTGGACCGGAGGGCACTGAAGCTTTCTTT.

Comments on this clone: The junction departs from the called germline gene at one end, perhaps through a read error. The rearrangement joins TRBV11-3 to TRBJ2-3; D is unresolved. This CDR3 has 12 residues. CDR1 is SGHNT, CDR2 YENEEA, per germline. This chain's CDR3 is CASGLYTDTQYF. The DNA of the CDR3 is TGTGCCAGCGGCTTGTACACAGATACGCAGTATTTT.

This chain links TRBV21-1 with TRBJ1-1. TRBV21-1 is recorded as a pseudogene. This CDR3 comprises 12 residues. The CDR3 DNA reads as TGTGCCATCGACCGGGGGAACACTGAAGCTTTCTTT. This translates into CAIDRGNTEAFF.

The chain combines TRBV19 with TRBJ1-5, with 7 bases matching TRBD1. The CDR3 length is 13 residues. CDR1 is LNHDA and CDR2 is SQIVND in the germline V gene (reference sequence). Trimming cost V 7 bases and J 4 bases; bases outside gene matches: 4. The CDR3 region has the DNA TGTGCCAGTAACACAGGGGTAAATCAGCCCCAGCATTTT. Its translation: CASNTGVNQPQHF.

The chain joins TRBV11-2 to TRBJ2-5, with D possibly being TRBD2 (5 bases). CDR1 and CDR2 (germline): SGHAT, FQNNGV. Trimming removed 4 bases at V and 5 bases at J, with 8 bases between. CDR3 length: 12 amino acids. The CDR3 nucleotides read TGTGCCAGCAGCTCCCGAGGGGAGACCCAGTACTTC. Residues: CASSSRGETQYF.

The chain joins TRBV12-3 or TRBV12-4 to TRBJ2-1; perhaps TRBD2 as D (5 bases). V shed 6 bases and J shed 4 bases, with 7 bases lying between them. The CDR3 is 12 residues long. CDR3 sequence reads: CASRLGYNEQFF. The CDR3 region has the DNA TGTGCCAGCAGACTAGGATACAATGAGCAGTTCTTC.

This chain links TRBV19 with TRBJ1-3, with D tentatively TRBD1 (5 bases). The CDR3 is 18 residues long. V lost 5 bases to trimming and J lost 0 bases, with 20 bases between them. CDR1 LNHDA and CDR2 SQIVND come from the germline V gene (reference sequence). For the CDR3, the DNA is TGTGCCAGTAGTCGGCAGGGCAACTTTAAGGGCTCTGGAAACACCATATATTTT. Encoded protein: CASSRQGNFKGSGNTIYF.

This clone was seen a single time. The CDR3 region has the DNA TGTGCCAGTAGCGGACAGGGGCAATACAATGAGCAGTTCTTC. Translating gives CASSGQGQYNEQFF. V is TRBV19 and J is TRBJ2-1; 9 bases are a match to TRBD1. The CDR3 runs 14 residues. Germline assignment: CDR1 LNHDA and CDR2 SQIVND (reference sequence). V trimming: 6 bases; J trimming: 4 bases; junction bases outside the gene matches: 4.

The CDR3 bases are TGTGCCAGCAGTTACAGGCAGGGGAATTCACCCCTCCACTTT. Translated, it gives CASSYRQGNSPLHF. The chain links TRBV6-5 to TRBJ1-6, with a possible D match to TRBD1 (6 bases). The CDR3 covers 14 residues. V was pared by 2 bases and J by 7 bases, with 9 bases between. Germline V gene lookup returns CDR1 MNHEY and CDR2 SVGAGI.

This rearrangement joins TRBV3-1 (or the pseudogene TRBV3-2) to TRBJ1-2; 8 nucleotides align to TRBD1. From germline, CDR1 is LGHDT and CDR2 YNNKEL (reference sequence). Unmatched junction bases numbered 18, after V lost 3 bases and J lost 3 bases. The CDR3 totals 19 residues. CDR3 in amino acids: CASSHSSGTGYGGDYGYTF. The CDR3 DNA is TGTGCCAGCAGCCACTCCAGCGGGACAGGTTACGGAGGGGACTATGGCTACACCTTC.

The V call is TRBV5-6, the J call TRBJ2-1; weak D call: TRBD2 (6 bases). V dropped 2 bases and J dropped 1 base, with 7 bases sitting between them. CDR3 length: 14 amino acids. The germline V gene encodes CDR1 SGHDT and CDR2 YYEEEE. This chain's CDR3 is CASSLGTSYNEQFF. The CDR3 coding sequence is TGTGCCAGCAGCTTAGGGACTTCCTACAATGAGCAGTTCTTC.

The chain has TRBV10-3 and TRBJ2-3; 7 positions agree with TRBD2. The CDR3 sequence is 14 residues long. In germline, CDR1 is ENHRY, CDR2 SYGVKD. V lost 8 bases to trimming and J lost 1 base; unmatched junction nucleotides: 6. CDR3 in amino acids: CAIGGGGGTDTQYF. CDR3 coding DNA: TGTGCCATCGGTGGGGGGGGAGGCACAGATACGCAGTATTTT.

The CDR3 is CASSDPGQSNTGELFF. The DNA of the CDR3 is TGTGCCAGCAGTGATCCGGGACAGAGTAACACCGGGGAGCTGTTTTTT. The V gene is TRBV3-1 (or the pseudogene TRBV3-2), the J gene TRBJ2-2; 7 bases fit TRBD1. Germline V gives CDR1 LGHDT, CDR2 YNNKEL (reference sequence). The junction had 9 bases not matched to a gene; V was cut back by 6 bases and J by 2 bases. This CDR3 is built from 16 residues.

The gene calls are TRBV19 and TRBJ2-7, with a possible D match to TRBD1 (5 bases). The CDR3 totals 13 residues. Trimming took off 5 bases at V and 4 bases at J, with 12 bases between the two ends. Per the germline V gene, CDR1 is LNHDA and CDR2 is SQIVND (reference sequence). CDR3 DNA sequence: TGTGCCAGTAGTCCCGGACAATTTTACGAGCAGTACTTC. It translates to CASSPGQFYEQYF.

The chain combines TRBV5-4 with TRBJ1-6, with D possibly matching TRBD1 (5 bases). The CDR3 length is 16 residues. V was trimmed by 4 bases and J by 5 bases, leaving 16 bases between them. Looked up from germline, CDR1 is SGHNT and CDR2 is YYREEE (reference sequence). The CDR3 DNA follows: TGTGCCAGCAGCCTGACCCCGGGACTGGATAATTCACCCCTCCACTTT. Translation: CASSLTPGLDNSPLHF.

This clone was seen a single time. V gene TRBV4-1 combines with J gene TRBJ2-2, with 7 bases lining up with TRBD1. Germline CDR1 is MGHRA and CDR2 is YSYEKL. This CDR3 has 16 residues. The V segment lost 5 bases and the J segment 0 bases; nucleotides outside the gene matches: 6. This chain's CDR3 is CASSNLDRSNTGELFF. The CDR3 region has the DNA TGCGCCAGCAGCAACCTGGACAGGTCGAACACCGGGGAGCTGTTTTTT.

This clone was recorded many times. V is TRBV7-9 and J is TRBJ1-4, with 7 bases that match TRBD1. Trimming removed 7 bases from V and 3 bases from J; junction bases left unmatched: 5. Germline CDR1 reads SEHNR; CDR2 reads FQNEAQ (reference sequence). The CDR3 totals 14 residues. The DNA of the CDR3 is TGTGCCAGCACCCCGGGACAGTCTAATGAAAAACTGTTTTTT. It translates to CASTPGQSNEKLFF.

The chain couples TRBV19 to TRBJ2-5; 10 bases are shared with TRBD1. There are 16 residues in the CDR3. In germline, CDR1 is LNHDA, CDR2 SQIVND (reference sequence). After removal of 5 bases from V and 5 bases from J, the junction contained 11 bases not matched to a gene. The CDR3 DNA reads TGTGCCAGTAGTCAGTCGACAGGGGGCCTCCGGGAGACCCAGTACTTC. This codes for CASSQSTGGLRETQYF.

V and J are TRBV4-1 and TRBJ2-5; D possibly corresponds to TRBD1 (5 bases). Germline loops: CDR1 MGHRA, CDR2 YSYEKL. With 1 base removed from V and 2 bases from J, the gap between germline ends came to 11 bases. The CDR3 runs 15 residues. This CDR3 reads CASSQVGARQETQYF. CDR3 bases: TGCGCCAGCAGCCAAGTTGGGGCCAGACAAGAGACCCAGTACTTC.

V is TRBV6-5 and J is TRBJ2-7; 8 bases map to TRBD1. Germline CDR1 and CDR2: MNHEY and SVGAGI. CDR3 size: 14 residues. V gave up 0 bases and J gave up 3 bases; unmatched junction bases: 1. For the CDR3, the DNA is TGTGCCAGCAGTTACTCAGGGACAGGCTACGAGCAGTACGTC. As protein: CASSYSGTGYEQYV.

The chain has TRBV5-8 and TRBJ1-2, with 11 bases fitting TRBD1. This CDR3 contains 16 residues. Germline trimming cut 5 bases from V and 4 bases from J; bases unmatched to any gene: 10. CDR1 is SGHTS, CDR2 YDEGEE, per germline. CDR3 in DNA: TGTGCCAGCAGGAACCGGGGACAGGGGGGATTCTATGGCTACACCTTC. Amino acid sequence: CASRNRGQGGFYGYTF.

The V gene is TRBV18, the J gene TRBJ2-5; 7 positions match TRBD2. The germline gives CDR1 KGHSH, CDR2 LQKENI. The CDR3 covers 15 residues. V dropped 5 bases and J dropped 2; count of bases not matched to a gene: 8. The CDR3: CASSSFPGGQETQYF. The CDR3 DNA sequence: TGTGCCAGCTCATCGTTTCCCGGGGGGCAAGAGACCCAGTACTTC.

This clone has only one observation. The CDR3 sequence: CASSYAPADTQYF. CDR3 nucleotides: TGTGCCAGCTCCTACGCCCCCGCAGATACGCAGTATTTT. The rearrangement joins TRBV12-3 or TRBV12-4 to TRBJ2-3; no reliable D call. This CDR3 contains 13 residues. V shed 8 bases and J shed 4 bases, with 13 bases lying between them.

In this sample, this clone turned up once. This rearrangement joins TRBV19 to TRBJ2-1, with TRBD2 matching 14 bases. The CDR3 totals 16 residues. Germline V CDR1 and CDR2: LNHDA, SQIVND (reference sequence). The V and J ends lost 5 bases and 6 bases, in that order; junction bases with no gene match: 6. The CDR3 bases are TGTGCCAGTAGTCCTGGGGGACTAGCGGGAGTCAATGAGCAGTTCTTC. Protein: CASSPGGLAGVNEQFF.

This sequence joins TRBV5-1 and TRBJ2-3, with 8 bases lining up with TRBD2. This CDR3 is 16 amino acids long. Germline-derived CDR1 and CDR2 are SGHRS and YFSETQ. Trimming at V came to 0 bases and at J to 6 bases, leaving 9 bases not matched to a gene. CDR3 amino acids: CASSLEAGGRWDTQYF. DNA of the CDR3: TGCGCCAGCAGCTTGGAGGCGGGAGGAAGGTGGGATACGCAGTATTTT.

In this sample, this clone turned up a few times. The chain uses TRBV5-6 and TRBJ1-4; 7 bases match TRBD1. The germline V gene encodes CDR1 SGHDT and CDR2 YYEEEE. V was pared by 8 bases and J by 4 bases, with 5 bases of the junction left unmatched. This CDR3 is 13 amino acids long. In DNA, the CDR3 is TGTGCCAGTTCCGGGACAGTTAATGAAAAACTGTTTTTT. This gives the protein CASSGTVNEKLFF.

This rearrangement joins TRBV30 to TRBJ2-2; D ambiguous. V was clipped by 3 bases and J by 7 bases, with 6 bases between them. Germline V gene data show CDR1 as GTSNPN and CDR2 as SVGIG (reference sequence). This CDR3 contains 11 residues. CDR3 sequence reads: CAWSYYGELFF. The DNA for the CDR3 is TGTGCCTGGAGCTATTACGGGGAGCTGTTTTTT.

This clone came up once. CDR3 region: CASSLGGNRADYGYTF. Written as DNA, the CDR3 is TGTGCCAGCAGCCTCGGTGGCAACAGGGCCGACTATGGCTACACCTTC. This chain connects TRBV3-1 (or the pseudogene TRBV3-2) to TRBJ1-2, with D perhaps matching TRBD1 (6 bases). V was shortened by 4 bases and J by 3 bases, with 18 bases between the two germline ends. Germline-derived CDR1 and CDR2 are LGHDT and YNNKEL (reference sequence). The CDR3 spans 16 residues.